This TCR beta chain was sequenced in a study of identical twins. TCRdb passed the 5' RACE reads through MiXCR, listing each CDR3 protein once. The profile shows roughly 540,000 distinct CDR3 sequences, 20% to 25% of them singletons. In germline, CDR1 is SGHTA, CDR2 FQGNSA. With 2 bases clipped from V and 7 bases from J, the junction kept 7 bases outside the gene matches. The length of the CDR3 is 15 residues. These data also formed part of another study, on T cells expressing NK-cell markers. As reported in that work: Sequencing covered eight donors, seven HCMV-seropositive and one seronegative. Several of the donors carried dominant NKG2C+ clonotypes that took up roughly 1.0-8% of their CD8+ T cells.

The sequence came from a woman under 30 in good health. Source material: CD4+ T cells sorted from blood. The chain uses TRBV7-2 and TRBJ2-1; 8 bases map to TRBD2. CDR3 sequence: CASSLNGGAINEQFF. The CDR3 DNA is TGTGCCAGCAGCTTAAACGGGGGGGCAATAAATGAGCAGTTCTTC.